This T cell receptor (beta chain) was identified during a study of cytomegalovirus exposure and HLA in healthy donors. Findings and limits, study-wide: The study dropped some indistinguishable V segments, TRBV6-2 and TRBV6-3 among them. Follow-up analysis found HLA locus-dependent TCR association rates, highest for DRB1 and lowest for HLA-C.

Primers: 60 Vbeta forward and 13 Jbeta reverse. Original processing notes: Counted up in a later analysis, unique TCR beta chains came to some 82 million, with about 9.9 million shared. Produced via immunoSEQ multiplex PCR; TCRdb's table is partial and in-frame only. That table furnishes V, J and clone size, whereas the DNA furnished D and trimming. Found here are some 170,000 clones, over 70% of them singletons; the top ten hold 2.9%. Turning to this clone: What it recognizes is unknown.

Germline CDR1 is MDHEN and CDR2 is SYDVKM. V was pared by 5 bases and J by 4 bases, with 7 bases of the junction left unmatched. The CDR3 contains 17 residues. The TCR comes from a male donor in good health and CMV-seronegative. This chain uses TRBV28 with TRBJ1-6; 11 nucleotides agree with TRBD1. The sample comprised PBMCs. DNA of the CDR3: TGTGCCAGCAGTCTCCCGGGACAGGGGGATTATAATTCACCCCTCCACTTT. Residues: CASSLPGQGDYNSPLHF.